These 18 T cell receptor beta chains share one sample of origin, sequenced in a study of blood T cell repertoires in COVID-19. The assay was immunoSEQ multiplex PCR, and TCRdb's table has in-frame clones only and misses some. The sample lists 200,000 or so clones, 70% to 90% occurring once. Sequenced material: peripheral blood. These receptors were obtained from a man aged 70 or older with active or convalescent COVID-19.

This chain uses TRBV5-5 with TRBJ1-2, with D tentatively TRBD1 (5 bases). Germline CDR1 SGHKS, CDR2 YYEKEE (reference sequence). Trimming took off 2 bases at V and 4 bases at J, with 12 bases between the two ends. The CDR3 runs to 14 residues. The CDR3: CASSFQQEGYGYTF. CDR3 in DNA: TGTGCCAGCAGCTTCCAACAGGAGGGCTATGGCTACACCTTC.

The V call is TRBV7-9, the J call TRBJ2-7; 11 bases match TRBD2. The V segment lost 6 bases and the J segment 5 bases; nucleotides outside the gene matches: 6. Germline loops: CDR1 SEHNR, CDR2 FQNEAQ (reference sequence). The CDR3 totals 14 residues. The CDR3 DNA reads TGTGCCAGCAGTTATAGCGGGGGGGCCCACGAGCAGTACTTC. Translated, it gives CASSYSGGAHEQYF.

The chain carries TRBV19 and TRBJ2-4, with D perhaps TRBD1 (6 bases). The CDR3 spans 18 residues. Germline V CDR1 and CDR2: LNHDA, SQIVND (reference sequence). Trimming left V 5 bases short and J 7 bases short, with 27 bases between. This chain's CDR3 is CASSPDPQGSTFLNIQYF. The CDR3 coding sequence is TGTGCCAGTAGTCCCGACCCACAGGGTTCAACTTTTCTTAACATTCAGTACTTC.

V usage is TRBV7-8 and J usage is TRBJ2-1, with 10 bases identical to TRBD2. The CDR3 is 14 residues long. The J segment lost 7 bases and the V segment lost 7 bases, leaving 7 bases of the junction unmatched. The germline gives CDR1 SGHVS, CDR2 FQNEAQ. The CDR3 protein is CASILAGELNEQFF. In DNA, the CDR3 is TGTGCCAGCATCCTAGCGGGAGAGCTAAATGAGCAGTTCTTC. The complete variable domain, with remaining parts taken from reference TRBV7-8 and TRBJ2-1, reads GAGVSQSPRYKVAKRGQDVALRCDPISGHVSLFWYQQALGQGPEFLTYFQNEAQLDKSGLPSDRFFAERPEGSVSTLKIQRTQQEDSAVYLCASILAGELNEQFFGPGTRLTVL.

In this sample, this clone turned up once. The chain has TRBV3-1 (or the pseudogene TRBV3-2) and TRBJ2-1, with 8 bases lining up with TRBD1. V dropped 4 bases and J dropped 5; count of bases not matched to a gene: 22. The germline V gene has CDR1 LGHDT and CDR2 YNNKEL (reference sequence). The CDR3 runs 20 residues. CDR3 amino acids: CASSPFRDRSFVLPHNEQFF. The CDR3 region has the DNA TGTGCCAGCAGCCCCTTCCGGGACAGGTCCTTTGTCTTGCCTCACAATGAGCAGTTCTTC.

This chain connects TRBV29-1 to TRBJ2-1, with D possibly TRBD1 on 6 matching bases. This CDR3 has 12 residues. Germline V gene sequence: CDR1 SQVTM, CDR2 ANQGSEA. Trimming removed 4 bases at V and 9 bases at J, with 13 bases between. CDR3 DNA: TGCAGCGTTGTACAGGGAATGGGTGAGCAGTTCTTC. This translates into CSVVQGMGEQFF.

This chain uses TRBV6-1 with TRBJ1-4, with TRBD1 as a possible D gene (5 bases). Germline V gene lookup returns CDR1 MNHNS and CDR2 SASEGT. The CDR3 extends over 14 amino acids. V was pared by 2 bases and J by 10 bases, with 14 bases between. The CDR3 sequence: CASSEWGVGGKLFF. Here the CDR3 DNA reads TGTGCCAGCAGTGAATGGGGGGTTGGGGGAAAACTGTTTTTT.

The chain uses TRBV27 and TRBJ1-2; D gene uncertain. In germline, CDR1 is MNHEY, CDR2 SMNVEV (reference sequence). V gave up 3 bases and J gave up 4 bases, with 9 bases separating them. CDR3 length: 13 residues. The CDR3 DNA sequence: TGTGCCAGCAGTTTGGGAGGGATCTATGGCTACACCTTC. Translated: CASSLGGIYGYTF.

The V and J genes are TRBV7-2 and TRBJ2-1; TRBD2 matches at 9 bases. J lost 5 bases, V lost 2 bases, and 13 bases had no gene match. Germline-derived CDR1 and CDR2 are SGHTA and FQGNSA. CDR3 length: 18 residues. Here the CDR3 reads CASSLRPAGGSSHNEQFF. The CDR3 region has the DNA TGTGCCAGCAGCTTAAGGCCAGCGGGGGGATCGTCCCACAATGAGCAGTTCTTC.

The V gene is TRBV6-1, the J gene TRBJ1-1; tentative D call: TRBD1 (6 bases). CDR1 and CDR2 from the germline V gene are MNHNS and SASEGT. Trimming removed 2 bases from V and 5 bases from J, with 15 bases in between. The CDR3 has 15 amino acids. CDR3 nucleotide sequence: TGTGCCAGCAGTGAATGGGGGGGGCCGGGTACTGAAGCTTTCTTT. As protein: CASSEWGGPGTEAFF.

The chain employs TRBV5-3 and TRBJ2-5, with 8 bases lining up with TRBD1. TRBV5-3 is placed among ORFs of uncertain function. Trimming took 4 bases from V and 5 from J; bases not matched to a gene: 7. The CDR3 consists of 14 residues. CDR3 loop: CARSTPTGEETQYF. DNA of the CDR3: TGTGCCAGAAGCACGCCGACAGGGGAGGAGACCCAGTACTTC.

The chain carries TRBV5-6 and TRBJ2-5; D might be TRBD2 (5 bases). Germline-derived CDR1 and CDR2 are SGHDT and YYEEEE. The CDR3 loop spans 15 amino acids. Trimming removed 4 bases at V and 5 bases at J, with 18 bases between. CDR3 sequence: CASSLVGDGEETQYF. CDR3 nucleotide sequence: TGTGCCAGCAGCCTGGTGGGCGATGGGGAGGAGACCCAGTACTTC.

The gene calls are TRBV28 and TRBJ1-1, with TRBD1 as a possible D gene (5 bases). Between the trimmed V and J ends, which lost 5 bases and 4 bases, there was a span of 14 bases. Germline CDR1 and CDR2: MDHEN and SYDVKM. The CDR3 has 14 amino acids. The CDR3 region has the DNA TGTGCCAGCAGTCCTCCTCGGGGACTCACTGAAGCTTTCTTT. Its translation is CASSPPRGLTEAFF. Together with reference TRBV28 and TRBJ1-1, the CDR3 gives the full variable domain: DVKVTQSSRYLVKRTGEKVFLECVQDMDHENMFWYRQDPGLGLRLIYFSYDVKMKEKGDIPEGYSVSREKKERFSLILESASTNQTSMYLCASSPPRGLTEAFFGQGTRLTVV.

The table lists this clone with a few counts. The chain uses TRBV18 and TRBJ2-7, with D possibly being TRBD2 (5 bases). CDR3 length: 13 residues. Germline V lookup: CDR1 KGHSH, CDR2 LQKENI. Trimming shortened V by 5 bases and J by 7 bases, and 15 bases separated the two germline ends. The CDR3 bases are TGTGCCAGCTCATTTAGACGGGGAGAAGAGCAGTACTTC. Its translation is CASSFRRGEEQYF.

This chain links TRBV18 with TRBJ2-2, with 8 bases aligning to TRBD2. Germline values: CDR1 KGHSH, CDR2 LQKENI. J gave up 5 bases and V 3 bases, and 5 bases lay outside the gene matches. The CDR3 is made up of 15 amino acids. Here the CDR3 DNA reads TGTGCCAGCTCACCGAGACTAGCGAGAACCGGGGAGCTGTTTTTT. It is translated as CASSPRLARTGELFF.

In its sample, this clone was seen once. The chain carries TRBV5-5 and TRBJ1-1; D unclear. In germline, CDR1 is SGHKS, CDR2 YYEKEE (reference sequence). V gave up 1 base and J gave up 4 bases, with 14 bases separating them. This CDR3 is built from 15 residues. CDR3 region: CASSLLAELSTEAFF. The CDR3 nucleotides are TGTGCCAGCAGCTTGTTGGCGGAGTTATCCACTGAAGCTTTCTTT.

The chain links TRBV11-2 to TRBJ1-1; possibly TRBD1 for D (5 bases). The V end lost 1 base, the J end lost 3 bases, and 15 bases lay between the germline ends. The CDR3 length is 16 residues. The V gene's germline CDR1 is SGHAT and CDR2 FQNNGV. The CDR3 sequence: CASSLVAGRVDTEAFF. In DNA form, the CDR3 reads TGTGCCAGCAGCTTAGTGGCCGGCAGGGTGGACACTGAAGCTTTCTTT.

The chain is built from TRBV7-2 and TRBJ1-1, with a tentative D call TRBD1 (5 bases). Germline assignment: CDR1 SGHTA and CDR2 FQGNSA. V was clipped by 1 base and J by 9 bases, with 15 bases between them. The CDR3 length is 14 residues. CDR3 bases: TGTGCCAGCAGCTTAGGGAGTCTGGGGCGTCAAGCTTTCTTT. Translation gives CASSLGSLGRQAFF.